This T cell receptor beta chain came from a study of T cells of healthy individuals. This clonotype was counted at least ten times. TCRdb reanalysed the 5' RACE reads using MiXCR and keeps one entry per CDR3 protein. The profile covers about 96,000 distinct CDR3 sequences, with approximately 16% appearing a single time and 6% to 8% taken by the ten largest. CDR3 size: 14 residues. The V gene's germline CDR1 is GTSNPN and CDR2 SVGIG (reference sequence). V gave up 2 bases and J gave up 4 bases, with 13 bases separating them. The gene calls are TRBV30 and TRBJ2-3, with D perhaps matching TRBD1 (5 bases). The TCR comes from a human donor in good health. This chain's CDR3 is CAWSHKQGADTQYF. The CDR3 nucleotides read TGTGCCTGGAGTCATAAACAAGGGGCAGATACGCAGTATTTT.